Each of the 28 T cell receptor beta chains below was sequenced from the same sample in a study of blood T cell repertoires in COVID-19. The assay was immunoSEQ multiplex PCR, and TCRdb's table has in-frame clones only and misses some. The sample contains around 200,000 clones, about four fifths of which appear only once. The sample comprised peripheral blood. The receptors here all came from a middle-aged man with active or convalescent COVID-19.

The V call is TRBV19, the J call TRBJ2-7; TRBD1 matches 10 bases. V lost 0 bases, J lost 3 bases, and 5 bases stayed unmatched. The CDR3 is 16 amino acids. In germline, CDR1 is LNHDA, CDR2 SQIVND (reference sequence). The chain's CDR3 is CASSIDPRTGGYEQYF. CDR3 in DNA: TGTGCCAGTAGTATAGATCCCCGGACAGGGGGCTACGAGCAGTACTTC.

This clone was counted a few times. The rearrangement links TRBV11-2 to TRBJ1-1, with 8 nucleotides matching TRBD1. In germline, CDR1 is SGHAT, CDR2 FQNNGV. This CDR3 spans 13 amino acids. The CDR3 reads CACRGRVRTEAFF. CDR3 bases: TGTGCTTGCAGGGGGCGGGTAAGGACTGAAGCTTTCTTT.

This sequence joins TRBV13 and TRBJ2-3; TRBD2 matches 9 bases. This CDR3 spans 16 amino acids. With V trimmed by 5 bases and J by 6 bases, 12 bases remained unmatched. The germline V gene encodes CDR1 PRHDT and CDR2 FYEKMQ (reference sequence). In DNA, the CDR3 is TGTGCCAGCAGCCCAACGACTAGCGGAAGCGCGGATACGCAGTATTTT. The encoded protein is CASSPTTSGSADTQYF.

This clone was observed a handful of times. The chain employs TRBV12-3 or TRBV12-4 and TRBJ1-1; 7 bases fit TRBD1. V shed 7 bases, J shed 8 bases, and the junction held 7 bases outside the gene matches. The CDR3 spans 12 residues. The CDR3 DNA reads as TGTGCCAGCAAAGACAGGGAAGTAGAAGCTTTCTTT. Its protein is CASKDREVEAFF.

The chain has TRBV2 and TRBJ1-2; D might be TRBD1 (5 bases). Germline lookup yields CDR1 SNHLY and CDR2 FYNNEI. CDR3 length equals 14 residues. V was cut by 3 bases and J by 4 bases, with 12 bases left in between. The CDR3 loop reads CASSDPDSLYGYTF. In DNA form, the CDR3 reads TGTGCCAGCAGTGACCCCGACAGCCTCTATGGCTACACCTTC.

The gene calls are TRBV30 and TRBJ1-5; possibly TRBD1 for D (5 bases). The V and J ends lost 5 bases and 0 bases respectively, with 5 bases between them. There are 12 residues in the CDR3. Germline lookup yields CDR1 GTSNPN and CDR2 SVGIG (reference sequence). Written as DNA, the CDR3 is TGTGCCTGGGACAGTAGCAATCAGCCCCAGCATTTT. Its protein is CAWDSSNQPQHF.

This chain joins TRBV29-1 and TRBJ1-2; 10 bases are shared with TRBD1. The CDR3 length is 13 residues. Per germline, CDR1 SQVTM and CDR2 ANQGSEA. V lost 6 bases to trimming and J lost 5 bases; unmatched junction nucleotides: 6. The CDR3 DNA is TGCAGCGTAAAGGACAGGGGGGAATATGGCTACACCTTC. It translates to CSVKDRGEYGYTF.

The CDR3: CASSIDRDRGRGYTF. The DNA for the CDR3 is TGTGCCAGTAGTATTGACCGGGACAGGGGGCGCGGCTACACCTTC. The chain couples TRBV19 to TRBJ1-2; 12 bases line up with TRBD1. The junction had 7 bases not matched to a gene; V was cut back by 3 bases and J by 8 bases. Per germline, CDR1 LNHDA and CDR2 SQIVND (reference sequence). The CDR3 totals 15 residues. The variable domain in full, with the rest retrieved from reference TRBV19 and TRBJ1-2, is DGGITQSPKYLFRKEGQNVTLSCEQNLNHDAMYWYRQDPGQGLRLIYYSQIVNDFQKGDIAEGYSVSREKKESFPLTVTSAQKNPTAFYLCASSIDRDRGRGYTFGSGTRLTVV.

This chain joins TRBV25-1 and TRBJ1-4, with D tentatively TRBD1 (6 bases). Germline loops: CDR1 MGHDK, CDR2 SYGVNS. This CDR3 spans 14 amino acids. Trimming removed 3 bases at V and 7 bases at J, with 12 bases between. CDR3 sequence: CASSDWQGSEKLFF. The CDR3 nucleotides read TGTGCCAGCAGTGATTGGCAGGGGAGTGAAAAACTGTTTTTT.

In its sample, this clone was seen a few times. J is TRBJ1-4 and V is TRBV2; TRBD1 might be the D (5 bases). Germline V gene sequence: CDR1 SNHLY, CDR2 FYNNEI. Trimming left V 6 bases short and J 4 bases short, with 15 bases between. The CDR3 has 15 amino acids. The chain's CDR3 is CASSPLFDSNEKLFF. In DNA form, the CDR3 reads TGTGCCAGCAGCCCTCTCTTTGACAGTAATGAAAAACTGTTTTTT.

V usage is TRBV2 and J usage is TRBJ1-1; D is unresolved. CDR1 and CDR2 (germline): SNHLY, FYNNEI. Trimming stripped 4 bases from V and 1 base from J, with 10 bases between. The CDR3 is 14 residues long. The CDR3 sequence is CASSGFAENTEAFF. CDR3 bases: TGTGCCAGCAGTGGGTTCGCGGAGAACACTGAAGCTTTCTTT.

The J gene is TRBJ1-1, the V gene TRBV5-1; D might be TRBD1 (5 bases). With 2 bases removed from V and 2 bases from J, the gap between germline ends came to 10 bases. CDR3 size: 14 residues. Germline values: CDR1 SGHRS, CDR2 YFSETQ. The CDR3 loop reads CASSFQDTNTEAFF. The CDR3, as DNA: TGCGCCAGCAGCTTCCAGGACACCAACACTGAAGCTTTCTTT. Supplemented by reference TRBV5-1 and TRBJ1-1, the full variable domain reads KAGVTQTPRYLIKTRGQQVTLSCSPISGHRSVSWYQQTPGQGLQFLFEYFSETQRNKGNFPGRFSGRQFSNSRSEMNVSTLELGDSALYLCASSFQDTNTEAFFGQGTRLTVV.

This clone was recorded once. The chain couples TRBV19 to TRBJ1-5; D ambiguous. Looked up from germline, CDR1 is LNHDA and CDR2 is SQIVND (reference sequence). This CDR3 region has 18 residues. Trimming left V 3 bases short and J 0 bases short, with 18 bases between. The CDR3 region has the DNA TGTGCCAGTAGTATCCAGGCAGTTATACAAAATAGCAATCAGCCCCAGCATTTT. It encodes CASSIQAVIQNSNQPQHF.

Concerning this clone itself: Sequence at one end of the junction differs from germline and may be a read error. CDR3 DNA sequence: TGTGCCAGCAGCTTAGATTGGGGCAGGTCGAACGCTGAAGCTTTCTTT. Residues: CASSLDWGRSNAEAFF. This chain links TRBV11-2 with TRBJ1-1; maybe TRBD1 (5 bases). The V gene's germline CDR1 is SGHAT and CDR2 FQNNGV. The CDR3 covers 16 residues.

The J gene is TRBJ1-2, the V gene TRBV18; 8 positions agree with TRBD1. CDR1 is KGHSH and CDR2 is LQKENI in the germline V gene. V dropped 6 bases and J dropped 8; count of bases not matched to a gene: 14. CDR3 length equals 15 residues. The CDR3 is CASSPGQGGFYGYTF. Here the CDR3 DNA reads TGTGCCAGCTCGCCCGGACAGGGTGGATTCTACGGCTACACCTTC.

A word on this clone: Other DNA sequences in this sample translate to the same CDR3. V and J are TRBV6-2 or TRBV6-3 and TRBJ1-2; maybe TRBD1 (5 bases). The CDR3 is 13 residues long. Trimming shortened V by 4 bases and J by 7 bases, and 13 bases separated the two germline ends. The germline gives CDR1 MNHEY, CDR2 SVGEGT. The CDR3 nucleotides are TGTGCCAGCAGTTCCCGGGGGGGACTTGGCTACACCTTC. Translated, it gives CASSSRGGLGYTF.

The V and J genes are TRBV29-1 and TRBJ2-2, with 8 bases lining up with TRBD2. The V gene's germline CDR1 is SQVTM and CDR2 ANQGSEA. V shed 0 bases and J 7 bases; nucleotides not matched to a gene: 10. CDR3 length: 16 amino acids. CDR3 sequence reads: CSVEERQRESNGELFF. For the CDR3, the DNA is TGCAGCGTTGAAGAAAGGCAGCGGGAGTCAAACGGGGAGCTGTTTTTT.

V usage is TRBV29-1 and J usage is TRBJ1-1; 8 bases are a match to TRBD1. Unmatched junction bases numbered 7, after V lost 6 bases and J lost 7 bases. Germline V gene lookup returns CDR1 SQVTM and CDR2 ANQGSEA. CDR3 length: 12 amino acids. In DNA, the CDR3 is TGCAGCGTCTTGATCGGACAGGGTGAAGCTTTCTTT. It specifies CSVLIGQGEAFF. Full variable domain (outside the CDR3, taken from reference TRBV29-1 and TRBJ1-1): SAVISQKPSRDICQRGTSLTIQCQVDSQVTMMFWYRQQPGQSLTLIATANQGSEATYESGFVIDKFPISRPNLTFSTLTVSNMSPEDSSIYLCSVLIGQGEAFFGQGTRLTVV.

The chain links TRBV16 to TRBJ1-1; the match to TRBD1 covers 8 bases. The V and J ends lost 1 base and 5 bases, in that order; junction bases with no gene match: 6. CDR1 is KGHSY, CDR2 FQNENV, per germline. The CDR3 spans 15 residues. Here the CDR3 DNA reads TGTGCCAGCAGCCAATGGACAGGGTCTAGTACTGAAGCTTTCTTT. This gives the protein CASSQWTGSSTEAFF.

The V and J genes are TRBV7-6 and TRBJ2-2; 12 bases map to TRBD2. CDR1 is SGHVS, CDR2 FNYEAQ, per germline. The CDR3 sequence is 16 residues long. Trimming took 5 bases from V and 7 from J; bases not matched to a gene: 8. The CDR3 DNA is TGTGCCAGCAGCCCCCTAGCGGGGGGGCAGGTCGGGGAGCTGTTTTTT. This encodes CASSPLAGGQVGELFF.

The chain recombines TRBV4-1 with TRBJ2-3; 9 bases map to TRBD2. Germline-derived CDR1 and CDR2 are MGHRA and YSYEKL. V lost 1 base to trimming and J lost 0 bases; unmatched junction nucleotides: 2. CDR3 length: 16 residues. In nucleotides, the CDR3 is TGCGCCAGCAGCCAAGCTAGCGGGGTTAGCACAGATACGCAGTATTTT. It translates to CASSQASGVSTDTQYF.

The chain uses TRBV7-9 and TRBJ1-2; no clear D gene. The CDR3 contains 14 residues. The germline V and J ends were trimmed by 4 bases and 3 bases, with 12 bases remaining between them. CDR1 SEHNR and CDR2 FQNEAQ come from the germline V gene (reference sequence). The CDR3, as DNA: TGTGCCAGCAGCTGGGAGGAAATGGACTATGGCTACACCTTC. Protein product: CASSWEEMDYGYTF.

This chain uses TRBV6-5 with TRBJ2-1, with 7 bases lining up with TRBD2. The V gene's germline CDR1 is MNHEY and CDR2 SVGAGI. J was trimmed by 0 bases and V by 2 bases; bases with no gene match: 1. The CDR3 sequence is 15 residues long. The DNA for the CDR3 is TGTGCCAGCAGTTACCGGACTAGCTCCTACAATGAGCAGTTCTTC. Protein sequence: CASSYRTSSYNEQFF.

In its sample, this clone was seen once. Other DNA variants within this sample encode the same CDR3. The chain uses TRBV7-9 and TRBJ1-2; the match to TRBD1 covers 8 bases. CDR1 SEHNR and CDR2 FQNEAQ come from the germline V gene (reference sequence). This CDR3 has 14 residues. V was pared by 1 base and J by 4 bases, with 2 bases of the junction left unmatched. The DNA of the CDR3 is TGTGCCAGCAGCTTAGACAGGGGGGGCTATGGCTACACCTTC. This gives the protein CASSLDRGGYGYTF.

The J gene is TRBJ2-2, the V gene TRBV6-2 or TRBV6-3; the D gene is possibly TRBD1 (5 bases). This CDR3 comprises 14 residues. Germline V gene data show CDR1 as MNHEY and CDR2 as SVGEGT. Trimming cost V 5 bases and J 5 bases, with 12 bases left between them. The CDR3 loop reads CASSRQRDTGELFF. CDR3 DNA: TGTGCCAGCAGTAGACAGCGTGATACCGGGGAGCTGTTTTTT.

This sequence joins TRBV7-8 and TRBJ2-7; a weak D match, TRBD1 (5 bases). Trimming shortened V by 7 bases and J by 0 bases, and 13 bases separated the two germline ends. The CDR3 covers 14 residues. CDR1 and CDR2 from the germline V gene are SGHVS and FQNEAQ. The CDR3: CASTQGRLSYEQYF. The DNA for the CDR3 is TGTGCCAGCACCCAGGGCCGGCTCTCCTACGAGCAGTACTTC.

The V gene is TRBV6-6, the J gene TRBJ1-2; 9 nucleotides agree with TRBD1. This CDR3 contains 18 residues. CDR1 and CDR2 (germline): MNHNY, SVGAGI (reference sequence). V shed 6 bases and J 0 bases; nucleotides not matched to a gene: 14. CDR3 sequence (DNA): TGTGCCAGCAGCCGACGTATTAGGGACAGGGAAACTAACTATGGCTACACCTTC. Protein product: CASSRRIRDRETNYGYTF.

The chain combines TRBV12-3 or TRBV12-4 with TRBJ2-5; a possible D gene is TRBD1 (6 bases). The CDR3 contains 11 residues. V lost 5 bases and J 10 bases, leaving 11 bases between the germline ends. In DNA form, the CDR3 reads TGTGCCAGCAGTGAACCGGGACACCAGTACTTC. It translates to CASSEPGHQYF.